This T cell receptor beta chain was recovered during a study of blood T cell repertoires in COVID-19. Study overall: There were acute and convalescent COVID-19 samples, and they came from the United States, Italy and Spain. The cDNA or gDNA used as material had been derived from T cells, B-cell-depleted T cells, or PBMCs.

Per the original methods: Reference gene primers were amplified, and this amplification served to estimate nucleated cell counts. The protocol was immunoSEQ multiplex PCR, while the TCRdb copy is restricted to in-frame clones and leaves out a portion. The DNA was the basis for D and trimming; V, J and clone size are from that table. The sample lists around 210,000 clones; about 82% were seen once. V lost 0 bases to trimming and J lost 5 bases, with 13 bases between them. The CDR3 sequence is 15 residues long. CDR1 and CDR2 (germline): LGHNA, YSLEER. The rearrangement joins TRBV4-3 to TRBJ1-2; D may be TRBD1 (6 bases). The sequencing sample was made of peripheral blood. The source is a man aged 55 to 70 with COVID-19, enrolled during active disease. The DNA of the CDR3 is TGCGCCAGCAGCCAAGAGCGGCAGGGGCTTTATGGCTACACCTTC. It codes for CASSQERQGLYGYTF.